The clone carrying this TCR beta chain was counted many times. This entry belongs to a study of molecular identifiers for immune sequencing clone quantification. TCRdb redid the calling of the PCR reads with MiXCR, one entry per CDR3 protein. This table has over 300,000 distinct CDR3 sequences, roughly 24% appearing once. The CDR3 is 12 residues long. Trimming pared 0 bases from V and 6 bases from J, leaving 2 bases between. CDR1 SEHNR and CDR2 FQNEAQ come from the germline V gene (reference sequence). This receptor was taken from a human donor in good health. Some libraries in this study had Jurkat cell RNA spiked in. Sequences were obtained from naive CD8+ T cells from blood, with Jurkat cell RNA spiked in. As to subset: FACS-sorted CD8+CD4-CCR7+CD45RA+ naive T cells. V usage is TRBV7-9 and J usage is TRBJ2-2, with D unclear. CDR3 DNA: TGTGCCAGCAGCTTAGCTCCCGGGGAGCTGTTTTTT. Amino acid sequence: CASSLAPGELFF.